This T cell receptor beta chain is from a study of T cells in localized non-small cell lung cancer. Data came from immunoSEQ multiplex PCR; TCRdb stores just in-frame clones and leaves some out. The sample lists approximately 31,000 clones, 90% to 95% occurring once. Germline lookup yields CDR1 MNHNS and CDR2 SASEGT. The ends were cut back, 2 bases at V and 1 base at J, with 9 bases in the middle. The CDR3 consists of 15 residues. The starting material was peripheral blood, obtained before any cancer treatment. V gene TRBV6-1 combines with J gene TRBJ1-5; tentatively, D is TRBD1 (6 bases). The origin of this receptor is a woman aged 35-70 years with stage I lung adenocarcinoma. CDR3 amino acids: CASSEQGLSNQPQHF. CDR3 bases: TGTGCCAGCAGTGAACAGGGGTTGAGCAATCAGCCCCAGCATTTT.